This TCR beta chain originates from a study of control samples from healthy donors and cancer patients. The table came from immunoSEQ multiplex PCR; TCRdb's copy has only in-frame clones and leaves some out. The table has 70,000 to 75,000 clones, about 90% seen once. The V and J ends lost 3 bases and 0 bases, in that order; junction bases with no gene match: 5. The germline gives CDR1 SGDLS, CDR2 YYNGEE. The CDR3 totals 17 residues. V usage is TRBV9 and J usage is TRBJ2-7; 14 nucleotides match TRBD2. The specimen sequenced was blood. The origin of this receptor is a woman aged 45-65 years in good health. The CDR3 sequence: CASSADGTSGSSYEQYF. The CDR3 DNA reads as TGTGCCAGCAGCGCCGACGGGACTAGCGGGAGCTCCTACGAGCAGTACTTC.